Below are 10 T cell receptor beta chains sequenced from a single sample in a study of CD8 T cells in ankylosing spondylitis (dated by TCRdb to 2017 to 2019). Beyond this particular receptor, the publication reports: A TCR beta motif of 7 or 8 highly homologous amino acid variants appeared characteristic of blood from ankylosing spondylitis patients.

These receptors have no known antigen. The method was 5' RACE. The reads were generated on an Illumina HiSeq 2500. The public reads were reanalyzed by TCRdb: fastp trimming at Q25, MiXCR alignment, in-frame beta chains only. Rows with a matching CDR3 protein are joined into one entry that keeps the most common DNA and genes. Across this sample there are about 460,000 distinct CDR3 sequences, with approximately 5% seen only once. The ten largest clones represent roughly 3.5% of the sample. The sequenced sample was blood, either unsorted or a sorted T cell fraction (not recorded which). These receptors all come from a male donor with ankylosing spondylitis.

This clonotype was found many times. The J gene is TRBJ1-2, the V gene TRBV27; tentatively, D is TRBD1 (6 bases). The ends were cut back, 7 bases at V and 4 bases at J, with 16 bases in the middle. The CDR3 length is 14 residues. CDR1 is MNHEY and CDR2 is SMNVEV in the germline V gene (reference sequence). The CDR3 nucleotides are TGTGCCAGCACCTCCTACAGGGTAGGCTATGGCTACACCTTC. Translating gives CASTSYRVGYGYTF.

This clonotype was counted many times. DNA for the CDR3: TGCGCCAGCAGCTCGAGACAGGGGGCGCAGGGAAACACCATATATTTT. Residues: CASSSRQGAQGNTIYF. The V gene is TRBV5-1, the J gene TRBJ1-3; 10 bases are a match to TRBD1. The CDR3 totals 16 residues. V was pared by 3 bases and J by 4 bases, with 7 bases of the junction left unmatched. CDR1 is SGHRS and CDR2 is YFSETQ in the germline V gene. Supplemented by reference TRBV5-1 and TRBJ1-3, the full variable domain reads KAGVTQTPRYLIKTRGQQVTLSCSPISGHRSVSWYQQTPGQGLQFLFEYFSETQRNKGNFPGRFSGRQFSNSRSEMNVSTLELGDSALYLCASSSRQGAQGNTIYFGEGSWLTVV.

This clonotype came up many times. The rearrangement uses TRBV5-1 and TRBJ2-7; 11 positions agree with TRBD1. With 0 bases clipped from V and 6 bases from J, the junction kept 5 bases outside the gene matches. The CDR3 spans 15 residues. The V gene's germline CDR1 is SGHRS and CDR2 YFSETQ. CDR3 sequence: CASSLAGQGAGEQYF. The CDR3 DNA reads TGCGCCAGCAGCTTGGCCGGACAGGGGGCGGGCGAGCAGTACTTC.

In this sample, this clonotype turned up many times. The CDR3 sequence: CASTLRLAGGADTQYF. In DNA form, the CDR3 reads TGCGCCAGCACCCTAAGACTAGCGGGAGGGGCCGATACGCAGTATTTT. The chain recombines TRBV5-1 with TRBJ2-3; TRBD2 aligns across 14 bases. The trim removed 6 bases at V and 6 bases at J, leaving 9 bases unmatched. The CDR3 spans 16 residues. Germline V gene data show CDR1 as SGHRS and CDR2 as YFSETQ.

This clonotype came up many times. The rearrangement links TRBV20-1 to TRBJ1-2; no reliable D call. Germline lookup yields CDR1 DFQATT and CDR2 SNEGSKA (reference sequence). This CDR3 contains 12 residues. Trimming took off 5 bases at V and 4 bases at J, with 11 bases between the two ends. CDR3 nucleotide sequence: TGCAGTGCTCTTGTGCAGGTCTATGGCTACACCTTC. Its protein product is CSALVQVYGYTF.

This clonotype was seen a few times. This chain uses TRBV5-1 with TRBJ2-1; a weak D match, TRBD2 (6 bases). The germline CDR1 and CDR2 sequences are SGHRS and YFSETQ. V lost 5 bases to trimming and J lost 5 bases, with 11 bases between them. The CDR3 has 13 residues. The CDR3 nucleotides are TGCGCCAGCAGTCCTTCGGGAGACAATGAGCAGTTCTTC. Its protein is CASSPSGDNEQFF. The complete variable domain, with remaining parts taken from reference TRBV5-1 and TRBJ2-1, reads KAGVTQTPRYLIKTRGQQVTLSCSPISGHRSVSWYQQTPGQGLQFLFEYFSETQRNKGNFPGRFSGRQFSNSRSEMNVSTLELGDSALYLCASSPSGDNEQFFGPGTRLTVL.

This clonotype was detected ten times or more. The J gene is TRBJ1-5, the V gene TRBV7-8; D may be TRBD1 (5 bases). The length of the CDR3 is 13 residues. With 3 bases removed from V and 11 bases from J, the gap between germline ends came to 14 bases. Germline-derived CDR1 and CDR2 are SGHVS and FQNEAQ. CDR3 residues: CASSLEPGVAQHF. CDR3 coding DNA: TGTGCCAGCAGCTTGGAGCCGGGGGTGGCCCAGCATTTT.

This clonotype was picked up many times. V usage is TRBV4-1 and J usage is TRBJ1-4; 10 bases line up with TRBD1. CDR1 and CDR2 from the germline V gene are MGHRA and YSYEKL. This CDR3 spans 16 amino acids. Trimming at V came to 4 bases and at J to 11 bases, leaving 13 bases not matched to a gene. CDR3 amino acids: CASSLFLTGGLGKLFF. The CDR3 DNA is TGCGCCAGCAGCCTCTTCCTGACAGGGGGCCTCGGGAAACTGTTTTTT.

There are many counts of this clonotype. The chain couples TRBV4-3 to TRBJ1-2, with D perhaps matching TRBD1 (5 bases). Trimming took 2 bases from V and 3 from J, leaving 7 bases between them. Germline V gene data show CDR1 as LGHNA and CDR2 as YSLEER. The CDR3 sequence is 13 residues long. The CDR3 protein is CASSQRGDYGYTF. CDR3 bases: TGCGCCAGCAGCCAACGGGGCGACTATGGCTACACCTTC.

This clonotype was found many times. The genes are TRBV27 and TRBJ2-2; D is unclear. The CDR3 contains 11 residues. Germline V CDR1 and CDR2: MNHEY, SMNVEV (reference sequence). The V and J ends lost 5 bases and 8 bases respectively, with 6 bases between them. The CDR3 sequence: CASSRRGELFF. CDR3 coding DNA: TGTGCCAGCAGTCGAAGGGGGGAGCTGTTTTTT.